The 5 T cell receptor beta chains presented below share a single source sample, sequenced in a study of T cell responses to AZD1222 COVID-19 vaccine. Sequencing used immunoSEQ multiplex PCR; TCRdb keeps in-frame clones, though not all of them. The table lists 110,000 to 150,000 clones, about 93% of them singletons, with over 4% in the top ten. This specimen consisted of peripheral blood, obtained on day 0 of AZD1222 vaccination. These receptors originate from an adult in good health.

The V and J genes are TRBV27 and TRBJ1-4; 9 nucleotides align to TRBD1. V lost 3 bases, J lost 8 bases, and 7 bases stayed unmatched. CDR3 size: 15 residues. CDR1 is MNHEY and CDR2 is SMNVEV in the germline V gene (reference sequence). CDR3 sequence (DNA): TGTGCCAGCAGTTTGATGGGACAGGGTAGGGAAAAACTGTTTTTT. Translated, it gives CASSLMGQGREKLFF.

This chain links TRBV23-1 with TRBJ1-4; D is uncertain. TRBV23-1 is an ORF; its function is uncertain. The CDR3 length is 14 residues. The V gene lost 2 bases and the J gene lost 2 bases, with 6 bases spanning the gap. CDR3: CASSQPRTNEKLFF. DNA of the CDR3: TGCGCCAGCAGTCAACCCCGGACTAATGAAAAACTGTTTTTT.

CDR3 bases: TGTGCCAGCAGCTTACGACTAGCGGGAAAAGAGACCCAGTACTTC. Its translation: CASSLRLAGKETQYF. The chain has TRBV13 and TRBJ2-5; TRBD2 matches at 11 bases. After removal of 2 bases from V and 3 bases from J, the junction contained 2 bases not matched to a gene. This CDR3 has 15 amino acids. Germline V gives CDR1 PRHDT, CDR2 FYEKMQ (reference sequence).

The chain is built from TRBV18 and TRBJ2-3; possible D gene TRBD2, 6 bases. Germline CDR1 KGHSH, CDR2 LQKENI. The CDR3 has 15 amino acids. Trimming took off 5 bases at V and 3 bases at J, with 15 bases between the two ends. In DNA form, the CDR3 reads TGTGCCAGCTCAAACCGGGACTCATGGACAGATACGCAGTATTTT. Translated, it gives CASSNRDSWTDTQYF.

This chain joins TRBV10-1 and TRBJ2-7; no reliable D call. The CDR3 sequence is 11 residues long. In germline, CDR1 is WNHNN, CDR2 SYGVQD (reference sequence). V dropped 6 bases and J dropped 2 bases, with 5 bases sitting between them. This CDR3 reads CASSDTYEQYF. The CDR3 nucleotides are TGCGCCAGCAGCGACACCTACGAGCAGTACTTC.